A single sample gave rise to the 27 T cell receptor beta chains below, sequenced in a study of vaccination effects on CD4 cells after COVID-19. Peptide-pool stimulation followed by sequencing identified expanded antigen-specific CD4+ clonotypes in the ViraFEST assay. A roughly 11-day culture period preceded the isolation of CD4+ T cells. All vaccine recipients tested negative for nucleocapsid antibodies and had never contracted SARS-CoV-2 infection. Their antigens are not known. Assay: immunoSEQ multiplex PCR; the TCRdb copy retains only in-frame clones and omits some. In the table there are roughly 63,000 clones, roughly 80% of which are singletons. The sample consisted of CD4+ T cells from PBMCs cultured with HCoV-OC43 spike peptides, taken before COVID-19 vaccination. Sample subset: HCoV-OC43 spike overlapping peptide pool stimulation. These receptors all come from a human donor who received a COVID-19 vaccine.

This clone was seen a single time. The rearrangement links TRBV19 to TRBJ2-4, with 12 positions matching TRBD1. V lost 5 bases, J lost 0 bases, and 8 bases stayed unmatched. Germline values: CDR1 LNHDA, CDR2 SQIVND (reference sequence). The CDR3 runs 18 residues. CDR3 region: CASSPGQGAPLAKNIQYF. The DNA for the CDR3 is TGTGCCAGTAGTCCGGGACAGGGGGCACCTCTAGCCAAAAACATTCAGTACTTC.

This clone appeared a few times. CDR3 in amino acids: CASSPHVGDYNEQFF. The CDR3 nucleotides are TGTGCCAGCTCACCTCACGTGGGAGACTACAATGAGCAGTTCTTC. V gene TRBV18 combines with J gene TRBJ2-1; perhaps TRBD2 as D (5 bases). V lost 3 bases and J lost 3, with 12 bases in between. In germline, CDR1 is KGHSH, CDR2 LQKENI. CDR3 length equals 15 residues.

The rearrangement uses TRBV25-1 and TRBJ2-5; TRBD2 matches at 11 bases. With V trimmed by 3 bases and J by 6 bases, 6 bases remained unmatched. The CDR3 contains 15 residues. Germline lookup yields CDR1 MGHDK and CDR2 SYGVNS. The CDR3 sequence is CASSDPTSGVKTQYF. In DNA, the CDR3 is TGTGCCAGCAGTGACCCGACTAGCGGGGTAAAGACCCAGTACTTC.

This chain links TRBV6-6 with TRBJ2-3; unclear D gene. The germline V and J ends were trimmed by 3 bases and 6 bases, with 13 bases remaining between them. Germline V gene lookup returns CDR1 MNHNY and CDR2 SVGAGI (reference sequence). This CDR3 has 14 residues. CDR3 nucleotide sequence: TGTGCCAGCAGTTATGGCGACTCGGTGGATACGCAGTATTTT. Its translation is CASSYGDSVDTQYF.

The CDR3 protein is CASSSAGTANYGYTF. The CDR3 coding sequence is TGCGCCAGCAGCTCAGCTGGGACGGCTAACTATGGCTACACCTTC. V and J are TRBV5-1 and TRBJ1-2; possibly TRBD1 for D (5 bases). Trimming removed 3 bases from V and 0 bases from J, with 12 bases in between. Germline lookup yields CDR1 SGHRS and CDR2 YFSETQ. CDR3 size: 15 residues.

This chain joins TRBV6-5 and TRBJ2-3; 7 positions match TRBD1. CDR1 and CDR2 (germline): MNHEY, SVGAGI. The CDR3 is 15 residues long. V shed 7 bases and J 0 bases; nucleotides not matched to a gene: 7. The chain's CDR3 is CASTRTGTSTDTQYF. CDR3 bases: TGTGCCAGCACAAGGACAGGTACTAGCACAGATACGCAGTATTTT.

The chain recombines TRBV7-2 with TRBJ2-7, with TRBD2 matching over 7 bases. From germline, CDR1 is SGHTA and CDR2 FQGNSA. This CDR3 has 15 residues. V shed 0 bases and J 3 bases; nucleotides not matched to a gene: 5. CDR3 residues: CASSLAGREGYEQYV. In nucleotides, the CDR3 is TGTGCCAGCAGCTTAGCTGGCAGGGAGGGCTACGAGCAGTACGTC.

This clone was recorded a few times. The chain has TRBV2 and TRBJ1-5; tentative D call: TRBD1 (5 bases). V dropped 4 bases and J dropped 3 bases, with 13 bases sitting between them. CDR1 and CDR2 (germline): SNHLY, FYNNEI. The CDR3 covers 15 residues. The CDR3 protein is CASSGDGVVNQPQHF. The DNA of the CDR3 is TGTGCCAGCAGTGGGGACGGAGTCGTCAATCAGCCCCAGCATTTT.

CDR3 coding DNA: TGCGCCAGCAGTCTACTTCCCAGGGGAGATACGCAGTATTTT. As protein: CASSLLPRGDTQYF. The chain couples TRBV5-1 to TRBJ2-3; a weak D match, TRBD1 (6 bases). There are 14 residues in the CDR3. Germline lookup yields CDR1 SGHRS and CDR2 YFSETQ. V was pared by 5 bases and J by 5 bases, with 15 bases between.

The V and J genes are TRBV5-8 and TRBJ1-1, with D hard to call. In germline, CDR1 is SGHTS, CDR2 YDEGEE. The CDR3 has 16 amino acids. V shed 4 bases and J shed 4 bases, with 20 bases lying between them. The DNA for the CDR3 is TGTGCCAGCAGCCGAGGACTGACACTATCGCCCACTGAAGCTTTCTTT. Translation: CASSRGLTLSPTEAFF.

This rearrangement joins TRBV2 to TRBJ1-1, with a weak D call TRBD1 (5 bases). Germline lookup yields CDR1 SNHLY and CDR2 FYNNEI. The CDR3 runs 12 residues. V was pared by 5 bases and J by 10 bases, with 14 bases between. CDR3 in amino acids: CASSTGNGGAFF. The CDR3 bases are TGTGCCAGCAGTACAGGTAACGGGGGAGCTTTCTTT.

CDR3 in amino acids: CTSSQEPVVRDTQYF. DNA for the CDR3: TGCACCAGCAGCCAAGAGCCGGTAGTCAGGGATACGCAGTATTTT. The rearrangement links TRBV1 to TRBJ2-3; the table calls TRBD1, which could not be checked here. TRBV1 is classified as a pseudogene. This CDR3 contains 15 residues.

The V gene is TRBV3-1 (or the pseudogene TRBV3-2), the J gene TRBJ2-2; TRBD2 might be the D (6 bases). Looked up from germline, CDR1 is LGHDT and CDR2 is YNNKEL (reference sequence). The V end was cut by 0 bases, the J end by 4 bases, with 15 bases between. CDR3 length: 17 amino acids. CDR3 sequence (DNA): TGTGCCAGCAGCCAAGATTCCAGGCGGGGTGGCACCGGGGAGCTGTTTTTT. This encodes CASSQDSRRGGTGELFF.

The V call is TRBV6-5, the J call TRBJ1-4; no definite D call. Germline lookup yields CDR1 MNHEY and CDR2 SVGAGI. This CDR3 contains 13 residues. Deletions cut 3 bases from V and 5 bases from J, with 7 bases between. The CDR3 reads CASSYRMNEKLFF. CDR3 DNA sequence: TGTGCCAGCAGTTATAGAATGAATGAAAAACTGTTTTTT.

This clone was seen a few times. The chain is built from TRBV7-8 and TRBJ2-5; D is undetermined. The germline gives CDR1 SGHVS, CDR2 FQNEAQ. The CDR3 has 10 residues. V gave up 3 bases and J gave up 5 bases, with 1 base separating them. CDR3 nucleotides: TGTGCCAGCAGCTTGGAGACCCAGTACTTC. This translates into CASSLETQYF.

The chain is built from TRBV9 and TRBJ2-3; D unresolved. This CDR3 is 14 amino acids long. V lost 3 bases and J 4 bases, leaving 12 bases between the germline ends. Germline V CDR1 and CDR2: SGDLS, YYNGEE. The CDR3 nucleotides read TGTGCCAGCAGCGCTTGGACCCGAGCAGATACGCAGTATTTT. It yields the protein CASSAWTRADTQYF.

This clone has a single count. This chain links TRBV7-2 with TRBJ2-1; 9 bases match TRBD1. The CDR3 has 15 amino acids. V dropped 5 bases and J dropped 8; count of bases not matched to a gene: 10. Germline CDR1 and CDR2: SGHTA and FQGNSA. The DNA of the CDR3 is TGTGCCAGCAGCGAACGCACGGGACAGGGATATGAGCAGTTCTTC. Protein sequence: CASSERTGQGYEQFF. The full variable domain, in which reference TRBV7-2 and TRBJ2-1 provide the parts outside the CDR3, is GAGVSQSPSNKVTEKGKDVELRCDPISGHTALYWYRQSLGQGLEFLIYFQGNSAPDKSGLPSDRFSAERTGGSVSTLTIQRTQQEDSAVYLCASSERTGQGYEQFFGPGTRLTVL.

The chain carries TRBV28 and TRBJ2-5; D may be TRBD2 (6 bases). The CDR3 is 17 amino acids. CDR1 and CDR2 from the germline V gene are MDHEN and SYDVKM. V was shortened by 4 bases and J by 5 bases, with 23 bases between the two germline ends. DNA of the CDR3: TGTGCCAGCAGTTCCCTGGGGAGGTTCATCGATATGGAGACCCAGTACTTC. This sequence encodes CASSSLGRFIDMETQYF.

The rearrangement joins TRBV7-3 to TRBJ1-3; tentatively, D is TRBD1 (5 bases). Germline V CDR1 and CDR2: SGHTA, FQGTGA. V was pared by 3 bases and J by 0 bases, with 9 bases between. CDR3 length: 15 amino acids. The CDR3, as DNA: TGTGCCAGCAGCTTGTCTGGGGCCTCTGGAAACACCATATATTTT. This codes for CASSLSGASGNTIYF.

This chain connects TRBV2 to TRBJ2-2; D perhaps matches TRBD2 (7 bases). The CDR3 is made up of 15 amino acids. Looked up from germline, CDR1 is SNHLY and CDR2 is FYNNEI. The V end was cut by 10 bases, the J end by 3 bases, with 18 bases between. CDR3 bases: TGTGCCACCGGACGGGGGGCTGCGGACACCGGGGAGCTGTTTTTT. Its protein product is CATGRGAADTGELFF. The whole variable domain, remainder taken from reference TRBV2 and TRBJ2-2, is EPEVTQTPSHQVTQMGQEVILRCVPISNHLYFYWYRQILGQKVEFLVSFYNNEISEKSEIFDDQFSVERPDGSNFTLKIRSTKLEDSAMYFCATGRGAADTGELFFGEGSRLTVL.

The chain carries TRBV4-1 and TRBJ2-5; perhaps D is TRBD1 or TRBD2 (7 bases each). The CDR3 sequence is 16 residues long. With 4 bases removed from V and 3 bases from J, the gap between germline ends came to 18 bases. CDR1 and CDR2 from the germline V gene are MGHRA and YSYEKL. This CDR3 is CASSPLFRGGEETQYF. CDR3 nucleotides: TGCGCCAGCAGCCCTCTCTTCAGGGGGGGCGAAGAGACCCAGTACTTC.

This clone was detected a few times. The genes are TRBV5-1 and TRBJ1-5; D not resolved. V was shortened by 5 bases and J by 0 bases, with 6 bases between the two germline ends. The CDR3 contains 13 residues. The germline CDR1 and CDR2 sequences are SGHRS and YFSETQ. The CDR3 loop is CASRHDSNQPQHF. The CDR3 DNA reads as TGCGCCAGCAGGCATGATAGCAATCAGCCCCAGCATTTT. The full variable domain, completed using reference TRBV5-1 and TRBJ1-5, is KAGVTQTPRYLIKTRGQQVTLSCSPISGHRSVSWYQQTPGQGLQFLFEYFSETQRNKGNFPGRFSGRQFSNSRSEMNVSTLELGDSALYLCASRHDSNQPQHFGDGTRLSIL.

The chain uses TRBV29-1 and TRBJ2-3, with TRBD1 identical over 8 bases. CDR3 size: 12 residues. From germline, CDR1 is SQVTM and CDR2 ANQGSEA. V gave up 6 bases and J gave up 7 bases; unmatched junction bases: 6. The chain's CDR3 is CSVAGGRNTQYF. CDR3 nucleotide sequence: TGCAGCGTAGCAGGGGGCCGAAATACGCAGTATTTT.

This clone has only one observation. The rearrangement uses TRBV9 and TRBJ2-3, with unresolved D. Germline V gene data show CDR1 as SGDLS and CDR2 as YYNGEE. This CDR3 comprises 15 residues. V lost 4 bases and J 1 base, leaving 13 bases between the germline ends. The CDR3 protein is CASSKWSGGTDTQYF. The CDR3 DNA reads TGTGCCAGCAGCAAATGGTCGGGCGGCACAGATACGCAGTATTTT.

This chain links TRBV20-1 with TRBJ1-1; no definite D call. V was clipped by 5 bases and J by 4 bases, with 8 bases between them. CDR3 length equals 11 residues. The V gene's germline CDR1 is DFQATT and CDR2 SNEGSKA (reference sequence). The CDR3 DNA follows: TGCAGTGCTCGGGTTCCCACTGAAGCTTTCTTT. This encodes CSARVPTEAFF.

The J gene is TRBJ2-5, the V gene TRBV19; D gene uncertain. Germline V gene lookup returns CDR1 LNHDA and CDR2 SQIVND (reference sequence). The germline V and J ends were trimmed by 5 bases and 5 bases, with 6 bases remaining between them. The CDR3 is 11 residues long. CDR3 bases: TGTGCCAGTAGTCTCGGGGAGACCCAGTACTTC. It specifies CASSLGETQYF.

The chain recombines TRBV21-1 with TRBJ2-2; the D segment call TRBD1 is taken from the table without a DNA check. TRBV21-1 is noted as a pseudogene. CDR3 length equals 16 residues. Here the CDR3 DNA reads TGTGCCAGCAGCAAAGGAGACGGACAGAACACCGGGGAGCTGTTTTTT. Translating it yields CASSKGDGQNTGELFF.